These T cell receptor beta chains were read from a single sample in a study of neurological immune-mediated disorders. TCRdb itself ran the 5' RACE reads through MiXCR, one entry per CDR3 protein. The sample holds under 75,000 distinct CDR3 sequences, 3% to 4% seen once. The sample taken for sequencing was PBMCs. These receptors all come from a woman aged 60-75 years with multiple sclerosis. Each CDR3 is given with its conserved first and last residue. The order of the fields is V gene, clone size, J gene, D gene, CDR3 protein, CDR3 DNA. D genes are given only for firm matches. Not all rows give a size; the values are once, few, many and, for expanded clones, a class.

V: TRBV7-2; size: many; J: TRBJ2-1; D: -; CDR3: CASSLAVLNEQFF; DNA: TGTGCCAGCAGCTTAGCGGTTCTCAATGAGCAGTTCTTC
V: TRBV12-3/TRBV12-4; size: many; J: TRBJ2-5; D: -; CDR3: CASSPNPRETQYF; DNA: TGTGCCAGCAGTCCAAACCCGAGAGAGACCCAGTACTTC
V: TRBV5-1; size: many; J: TRBJ2-3; D: TRBD2; CDR3: CASSPGLAAPTDTQYF; DNA: TGCGCCAGCAGCCCAGGACTAGCGGCTCCCACAGATACGCAGTATTTT
V: TRBV5-1; size: many; J: TRBJ2-7; D: TRBD1; CDR3: CASSPRQGAPYEQYF; DNA: TGCGCCAGCAGCCCAAGACAGGGGGCTCCCTACGAGCAGTACTTC
V: TRBV6-2/TRBV6-3; size: many; J: TRBJ2-1; D: -; CDR3: CASSSNSNEQFF; DNA: TGTGCCAGCAGTTCGAACAGCAATGAGCAGTTCTTC
V: TRBV12-3/TRBV12-4; size: many; J: TRBJ1-5; D: -; CDR3: CASSLEMGQPQHF; DNA: TGTGCCAGCAGTTTAGAGATGGGTCAGCCCCAGCATTTT
V: TRBV4-1; size: many; J: TRBJ2-4; D: -; CDR3: CASSQTAEGGRSKNIQYF; DNA: TGCGCCAGCAGCCAGACAGCGGAGGGGGGCAGATCCAAAAACATTCAGTACTTC
V: TRBV7-2; size: many; J: TRBJ2-2; D: -; CDR3: CASSLLGSGHPAGELFF; DNA: TGTGCCAGCAGCTTATTGGGTAGCGGCCACCCGGCCGGGGAGCTGTTTTTT
V: TRBV4-1; size: many; J: TRBJ1-1; D: -; CDR3: CASSHSGPNTEAFF; DNA: TGCGCCAGCAGCCACTCGGGGCCGAACACTGAAGCTTTCTTT
V: TRBV6-6; size: many; J: TRBJ2-7; D: -; CDR3: CASSYPPGKGTYEQYF; DNA: TGTGCCAGCAGTTACCCGCCCGGCAAGGGGACCTACGAGCAGTACTTC
V: TRBV5-4; size: many; J: TRBJ1-6; D: -; CDR3: CASSLGSLSNSPLHF; DNA: TGTGCCAGCAGCTTGGGTAGCCTGTCGAATTCACCCCTCCACTTT
V: TRBV5-1; size: many; J: TRBJ2-7; D: TRBD2; CDR3: CASSLRTSVGEEQYF; DNA: TGCGCCAGCAGCCTGAGGACTAGCGTTGGGGAGGAGCAGTACTTC
V: TRBV5-1; size: many; J: TRBJ2-7; D: -; CDR3: CASSLSVWGEVLHEQYF; DNA: TGCGCCAGCAGCTTGAGTGTCTGGGGAGAGGTTCTGCACGAGCAGTACTTC
V: TRBV7-9; size: many; J: TRBJ2-5; D: -; CDR3: CASSLAGGPSTQYF; DNA: TGTGCCAGCAGCTTAGCGGGGGGGCCTTCGACCCAGTACTTC
V: TRBV28; size: many; J: TRBJ2-1; D: -; CDR3: CASSLPASTLFHEQFF; DNA: TGTGCCAGCAGTTTGCCGGCGTCTACCTTATTCCATGAGCAGTTCTTC
V: TRBV7-9; size: few; J: TRBJ2-1; D: -; CDR3: CASSQSWGRAYNEQFF; DNA: TGTGCCAGCAGCCAAAGTTGGGGCAGAGCCTACAATGAGCAGTTCTTC
V: TRBV20-1; size: many; J: TRBJ2-2; D: TRBD2; CDR3: CSARDPGLANTGELFF; DNA: TGCAGTGCTAGGGACCCGGGACTAGCGAACACCGGGGAGCTGTTTTTT
V: TRBV7-2; size: many; J: TRBJ2-2; D: -; CDR3: CASSLVLGGELFF; DNA: TGTGCCAGCAGCTTAGTTCTAGGCGGGGAGCTGTTTTTT
V: TRBV20-1; size: many; J: TRBJ1-4; D: -; CDR3: CSAPPAGLGGDEKLFF; DNA: TGCAGTGCCCCCCCCGCTGGGTTGGGGGGGGACGAAAAACTGTTTTTT
V: TRBV20-1; size: many; J: TRBJ2-2; D: -; CDR3: CSARDVRQGYTGELFF; DNA: TGCAGTGCTAGAGATGTCCGGCAGGGATACACCGGGGAGCTGTTTTTT
V: TRBV9; size: many; J: TRBJ2-1; D: TRBD2; CDR3: CASSPQRRSGGYNEQFF; DNA: TGTGCCAGCAGCCCCCAAAGGAGAAGCGGGGGTTACAATGAGCAGTTCTTC
V: TRBV27; size: many; J: TRBJ1-4; D: -; CDR3: CASSFAWGIEKLFF; DNA: TGTGCCAGCAGTTTCGCCTGGGGGATCGAAAAACTGTTTTTT
V: TRBV4-2; size: many; J: TRBJ1-4; D: TRBD1; CDR3: CASSQGAGTGGEKLFF; DNA: TGTGCCAGCAGCCAAGGGGCCGGGACAGGGGGGGAAAAACTGTTTTTT
V: TRBV5-1; size: many; J: TRBJ1-6; D: TRBD1; CDR3: CASSLETGVLHF; DNA: TGCGCCAGCAGCTTGGAGACAGGGGTCCTCCACTTT
V: TRBV12-3/TRBV12-4; size: many; J: TRBJ1-6; D: -; CDR3: CASSLVRVANSPLHF; DNA: TGTGCCAGCAGTTTAGTACGCGTTGCAAATTCACCCCTCCACTTT
V: TRBV3-1; size: many; J: TRBJ2-7; D: -; CDR3: CASSLRTGAYEQYF; DNA: TGTGCCAGCAGCCTCCGCACGGGCGCCTACGAGCAGTACTTC
V: TRBV20-1; size: medium-sized; J: TRBJ1-5; D: -; CDR3: CSARQDSNQPQHF; DNA: TGCAGTGCTAGGCAGGATAGCAATCAGCCCCAGCATTTT
V: TRBV5-1; size: many; J: TRBJ2-1; D: TRBD1; CDR3: CASSYNRGLEQFF; DNA: TGCGCCAGCAGCTATAACAGGGGGCTTGAGCAGTTCTTC
V: TRBV12-3/TRBV12-4; size: many; J: TRBJ2-7; D: -; CDR3: CASSLLATYEQYF; DNA: TGTGCCAGCAGTCTCCTAGCCACCTACGAGCAGTACTTC
V: TRBV29-1; size: many; J: TRBJ1-2; D: TRBD1; CDR3: CSDRFTGGSGYTF; DNA: TGCAGCGATCGCTTTACAGGGGGCAGCGGCTACACCTTC
V: TRBV29-1; size: -; J: TRBJ1-1; D: TRBD1; CDR3: CSAPRQGANTEAFF; DNA: TGCAGCGCCCCGCGACAGGGGGCAAACACTGAAGCTTTCTTT
V: TRBV15; size: many; J: TRBJ1-5; D: -; CDR3: CATSRSGQTHQPQHF; DNA: TGTGCCACCAGCAGATCCGGACAGACCCATCAGCCCCAGCATTTT
V: TRBV12-3/TRBV12-4; size: many; J: TRBJ1-2; D: -; CDR3: CASSFRGHYGYTF; DNA: TGTGCCAGCAGTTTCCGGGGCCACTATGGCTACACCTTC
V: TRBV11-2; size: many; J: TRBJ2-1; D: -; CDR3: CASSWRHEQFF; DNA: TGTGCCAGCAGCTGGAGGCATGAGCAGTTCTTC
V: TRBV5-1; size: many; J: TRBJ2-5; D: -; CDR3: CASSLQGPSQETQYF; DNA: TGCGCCAGCAGCTTACAGGGACCCTCTCAAGAGACCCAGTACTTC
V: TRBV5-1; size: many; J: TRBJ1-2; D: -; CDR3: CASSLWKTDYGYTF; DNA: TGCGCCAGCAGCTTGTGGAAAACAGACTATGGCTACACCTTC
V: TRBV27; size: -; J: TRBJ2-7; D: -; CDR3: CTSSFSRFSYEQYF; DNA: TGTACCAGCAGTTTCTCAAGGTTTTCCTACGAGCAGTACTTC
V: TRBV12-3/TRBV12-4; size: many; J: TRBJ2-3; D: -; CDR3: CATHRSGRGTDTQYF; DNA: TGTGCCACCCACAGGAGCGGGCGCGGCACAGATACGCAGTATTTT
V: TRBV9; size: many; J: TRBJ2-1; D: -; CDR3: CDSSTGTLEAFF; DNA: TGTGACAGCAGCACCGGGACCTTAGAGGCGTTCTTC
V: TRBV18; size: many; J: TRBJ2-6; D: TRBD1; CDR3: CASSPAPGQLSSGANVLTF; DNA: TGTGCCAGCTCACCGGCCCCGGGACAGCTCAGCTCTGGGGCCAACGTCCTGACTTTC